The sequence of this T cell receptor (beta chain) was determined in a study of shared clonotypes between healthy human individuals (dated by TCRdb to about 2020). General notes on the study: Three men and a couple of women, aged 18 to 49 years, made up the cohort. For each donor, three plates each were used for CD4 naive and CD4 memory, two plates were used for CD8 naive, and one plate was used for CD8 memory. The study deeply sequenced blood TCR repertoires of about 5 healthy adults to estimate repertoire size and the extent of clonotype sharing between individuals. Different laboratories and diverse techniques were used to prepare libraries and sequence TCR repertoires, to increase sequencing depth and limit assay-specific biases. Between about 0.8 and 8.9 billion PBMCs per donor were obtained by leukapheresis. The paper as a whole reports these results and caveats: Even with the large sequencing depth, rarefaction of the sorted-subset datasets indicated that sequencing was incomplete. Only blood was sampled, and tissue TCR repertoires likely differ from those in blood. Compared with non-shared clonotypes, clonotypes shared by all four sorted-subset donors had higher generation probabilities. Because the study included only a small number of donors, the genetic and exposure-history diversity represented was limited. Pairwise subsampling led to the expectation that sequencing depth would affect the degree of clonotype sharing among donors. Naive subsets generally had larger estimated clonotype richness than memory subsets. Across four donors, roughly 5.1% of naive CD4, 3% to 4% of naive CD8, 2% to 2.5% of memory CD4, and 0.4% to 0.45% of memory CD8 clonotypes were shared.

Its CDR3 holds 14 amino acids, cysteine through phenylalanine. The retained sequence is limited to the CDR3, 42 bases, with the frame set at the first base. A distance of 11 bases separates the germline ends of V and J, which lose 5 bases and 3 bases respectively. The CDR1 and CDR2 encoded by the germline V gene (reference sequence) are SGHAT and FQDESV. As concerns this clone: There is no known antigen for this receptor. Per-nucleotide qualities are absent, and no much larger clonotype sits a single base away.

Donors were healthy HIV-negative adults with no recently reported acute infections or vaccinations. Every donor was a Caucasian adult living in Nashville, Tennessee, USA. Magnetic negative selection was used to enrich CD4+ T cells, after which naive cells were positively selected on CD45RA and the negative fraction became the memory subset. Blood was obtained by leukapheresis, after which PBMCs were separated by Ficoll-Histopaque density gradient centrifugation and cryopreserved in liquid nitrogen vapor phase. Analytical flow cytometry was used to check the purity and quantity of every magnetically sorted T cell population. Each sorted fraction had its genomic DNA isolated and then quantified by UV absorbance on a Nanodrop 2000c. TCR CDR3 regions were amplified from genomic DNA by multiplex PCR using the deep immunoSEQ assay. Extracted genomic DNA from each cell subset was spread evenly across all wells of several immunoSEQ 96-well plates, with each plate serving as a replicate. For sorted subsets, around 200 ng genomic DNA, equal to approximately 30,000 T cell genomes, was loaded into each replicate PCR. Purified libraries were quantified with a Qubit 3.0 fluorometer, sized on a Bioanalyzer 2100, and re-quantified with the KAPA Library Quantification kit. Every immunoSEQ 96-well plate was sequenced on a dedicated single-read 150-cycle Illumina NextSeq 550 flow cell. In the paper's pipeline: Because the immunoSEQ output included only junctional sequences and no quality scores, the filtering could not be the same as the filtering used for full-length reads. Sequences were annotated with PyIR, a Python wrapper for IgBLAST v1.9, and V/J genes and CDR3 were assigned using IMGT germline references. Reads with weak V/J assignments (E-value above 1e-6), missing CDR3, stop codons, out-of-frame junctions, or ambiguous translated residues were removed. A V3J clonotype was defined by an identical inferred V gene, J gene, and CDR3 amino acid sequence. To compute the percentage overlap between repertoires, the number of shared unique clonotypes was divided by the size of the smaller repertoire. Richness of each repertoire was evaluated using RTK rarefaction, the Chao1 estimator, and Recon v2.1 estimates of unobserved clonotypes. OLGA was used to compute generation probabilities for all TCRbeta clonotypes that the gDNA method yielded from a few donors. Held by TCRdb, this immuneACCESS table contains in-frame sequences only and omits some clones. Under half of the omission traces to an unresolved V gene where checked; the cause of the rest is unknown. For V, J and clone size, that table is used; D and trimming come from the DNA. In this sample the table shows roughly 2 million clones, about 94% of which occur a single time. Around 0.13% of the sample comes from the top ten.

Source material: naive CD4+ T cells sorted from blood. The cell subset or site tag for this specimen amounts to: CD45RA+ positively selected. This TCR was recovered from a man younger than 35 in good health. The chain was built from TRBV11-1 and TRBJ1-5; the D gene assignment is ambiguous. The DNA sequence reads TGTGCCAGCAGCGAAGGCTCAGTCAATCAGCCCCAGCATTTT. The resulting protein is CASSEGSVNQPQHF.